This entry describes one T cell receptor (beta chain). Antigen unknown. The data belong to a study of response to subunit inactivated influenza vaccine. Overall study findings and caveats: Authors suggested seasonal influenza vaccinations each recruit few new T cells.

Germline loops: CDR1 MGHRA, CDR2 YSYEKL. CDR3 length: 16 residues. V lost 4 bases, J lost 3 bases, and 2 bases stayed unmatched. TCRdb re-called the RT-PCR reads with MiXCR, one entry per CDR3 protein. The table lists some 520,000 distinct CDR3 sequences, approximately 15% of them singletons. This material consisted of CD4+ T cells sorted from PBMCs, taken less than 25 months after vaccination. The TCR sequence derives from a man between 50 and 69 years old who received an inactivated influenza vaccine. This sequence joins TRBV4-1 and TRBJ2-4; 14 positions match TRBD2. Written as DNA, the CDR3 is TGCGCCAGCAGCCGGGGACTAGCGGGGGACAAAAACATTCAGTACTTC. Protein sequence: CASSRGLAGDKNIQYF.